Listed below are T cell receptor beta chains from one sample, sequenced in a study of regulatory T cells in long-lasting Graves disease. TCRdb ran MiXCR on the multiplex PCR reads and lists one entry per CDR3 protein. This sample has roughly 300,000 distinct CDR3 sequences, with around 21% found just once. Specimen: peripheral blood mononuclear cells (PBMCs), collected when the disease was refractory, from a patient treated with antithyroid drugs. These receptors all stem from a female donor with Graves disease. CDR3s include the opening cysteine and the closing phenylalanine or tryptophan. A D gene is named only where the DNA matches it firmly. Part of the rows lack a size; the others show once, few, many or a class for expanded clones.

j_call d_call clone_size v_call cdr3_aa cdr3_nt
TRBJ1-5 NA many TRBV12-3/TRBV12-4 CASSFGLQSQPQHF TGTGCCAGCAGTTTTGGTTTACAGTCGCAGCCCCAGCATTTT
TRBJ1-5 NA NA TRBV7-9 CASSSQGTQPQHF TGTGCCAGCAGCTCCCAGGGTACTCAGCCCCAGCATTTT
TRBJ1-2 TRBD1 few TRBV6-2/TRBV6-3 CASSLTGDGYTF TGTGCCAGCAGCTTGACAGGGGACGGCTACACCTTC
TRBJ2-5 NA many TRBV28 CASSSRTTETQYF TGTGCCAGCAGTTCCCGAACGACAGAGACCCAGTACTTC
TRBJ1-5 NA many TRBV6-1 CASRSRLSNQPQHF TGTGCCAGCAGGTCCCGACTAAGCAATCAGCCCCAGCATTTT
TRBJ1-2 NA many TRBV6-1 CASTSAGRERGYGYTF TGTGCCAGCACCTCCGCCGGCAGGGAGAGGGGCTATGGCTACACCTTC
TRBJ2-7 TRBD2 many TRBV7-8 CASSRTSVSEQYF TGTGCCAGCAGCCGGACTAGCGTTTCCGAGCAGTACTTC
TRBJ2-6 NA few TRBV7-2 CASSLFRGILSGANVLTF TGTGCCAGCAGCTTATTCCGGGGTATCCTCTCTGGGGCCAACGTCCTGACTTTC
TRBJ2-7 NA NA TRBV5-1 CASSLNSNYEQYF TGCGCCAGCAGCTTAAACAGCAACTACGAGCAGTACTTC
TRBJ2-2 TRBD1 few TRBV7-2 CASSLVVEGARTGELFF TGTGCCAGCAGCTTAGTCGTCGAGGGGGCGCGAACCGGGGAGCTGTTTTTT
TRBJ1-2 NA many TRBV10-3 CAISEAQPYGYTF TGTGCCATCAGTGAAGCACAGCCTTATGGCTACACCTTC
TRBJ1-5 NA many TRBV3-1 CASSQGLNSNQPQHF TGTGCCAGCAGCCAAGGGCTGAATAGCAATCAGCCCCAGCATTTT
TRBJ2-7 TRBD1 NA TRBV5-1 CASSLAPGQDVHYEQYF TGCGCCAGCAGCTTGGCGCCGGGACAGGATGTTCACTACGAGCAGTACTTC
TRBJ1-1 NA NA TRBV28 CASTPGLNTEAFF TGTGCCAGCACCCCGGGACTGAACACTGAAGCTTTCTTT
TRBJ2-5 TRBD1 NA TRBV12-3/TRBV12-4 CASSIGGRETQYF TGTGCCAGCAGTATAGGGGGCAGAGAGACCCAGTACTTC
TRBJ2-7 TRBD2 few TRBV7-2 CASSYSSGTGYEQYF TGTGCCAGCAGCTACTCTAGCGGGACTGGATACGAGCAGTACTTC
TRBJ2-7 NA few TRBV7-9 CASSLAGRLESSYEQYF TGTGCCAGCAGCTTAGCGGGGCGGCTAGAGAGCTCCTACGAGCAGTACTTC
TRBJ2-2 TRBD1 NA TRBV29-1 CSVEGPGQGYTGELFF TGCAGCGTTGAAGGTCCGGGACAGGGATACACCGGGGAGCTGTTTTTT
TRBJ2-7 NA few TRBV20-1 CSARDPGLKLYEQYF TGCAGTGCTAGGGATCCGGGACTGAAGCTATACGAGCAGTACTTC
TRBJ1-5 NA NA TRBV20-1 CSASGQAEPPQHF TGCAGTGCTAGTGGGCAGGCCGAGCCGCCCCAGCATTTT
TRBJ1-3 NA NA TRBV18 CASSYPGNTIYF TGTGCCAGCTCATACCCTGGAAACACCATATATTTT
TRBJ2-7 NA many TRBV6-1 CASSDRVAHEQYF TGTGCCAGCAGTGACAGGGTAGCCCACGAGCAGTACTTC
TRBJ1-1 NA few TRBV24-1 CATSEGQGPEAFF TGTGCCACCAGTGAGGGCCAGGGCCCTGAAGCTTTCTTT
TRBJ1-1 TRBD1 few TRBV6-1 CASSLDRGPEAFF TGTGCCAGCAGCCTCGACAGGGGTCCTGAAGCTTTCTTT
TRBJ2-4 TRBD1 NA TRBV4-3 CASSHARGQNIQYF TGCGCCAGCAGCCATGCCAGGGGGCAAAATATTCAGTACTTC
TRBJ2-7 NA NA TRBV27 CASSLSIGALVYEQHF TGTGCCAGCAGTTTATCGATCGGGGCTCTCGTCTACGAGCAGCACTTC
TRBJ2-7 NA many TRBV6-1 CASSRDVSSYEQYF TGTGCCAGCAGTAGGGACGTAAGCTCCTACGAGCAGTACTTC
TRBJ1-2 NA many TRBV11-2 CASSLTKVYGYTF TGTGCCAGCAGCCTTACCAAGGTGTATGGCTACACCTTC
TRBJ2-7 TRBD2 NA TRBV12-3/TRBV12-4 CASSLELAGGYEQYF TGTGCCAGCAGTTTAGAATTAGCGGGAGGTTACGAGCAGTACTTC
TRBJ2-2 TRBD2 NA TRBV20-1 CSAGGTVAGANTGELFF TGCAGTGCTGGTGGTACGGTAGCGGGCGCGAACACCGGGGAGCTGTTTTTT
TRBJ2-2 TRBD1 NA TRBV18 CASSGDRIVGELFF TGTGCCAGCTCAGGGGACAGGATCGTCGGGGAGCTGTTTTTT
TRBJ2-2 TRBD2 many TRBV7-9 CASRSSGITGELFF TGTGCCAGCAGATCTAGCGGGATCACCGGGGAGCTGTTTTTT
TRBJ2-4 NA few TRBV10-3 CAILGAGGIQYF TGTGCCATACTTGGTGCTGGGGGCATTCAGTACTTC
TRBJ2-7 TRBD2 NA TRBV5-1 CASSSGRGGLLTYEQYF TGCGCCAGCAGCTCCGGCCGGGGGGGATTATTGACCTACGAGCAGTACTTC
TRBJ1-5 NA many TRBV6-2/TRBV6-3 CASSGTLDQPQHF TGTGCCAGCAGCGGGACCCTAGATCAGCCCCAGCATTTT
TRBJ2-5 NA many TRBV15 CATSIRRGETQYF TGTGCCACCAGCATTCGCCGGGGGGAGACCCAGTACTTC
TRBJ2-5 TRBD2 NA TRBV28 CASSSSGTSGRGTQYF TGTGCCAGCAGCTCCTCCGGGACTAGCGGGAGGGGGACCCAGTACTTC
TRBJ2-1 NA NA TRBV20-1 CSASLTSNEQFF TGCAGTGCTAGCCTAACTAGCAATGAGCAGTTCTTC
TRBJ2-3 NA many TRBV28 CASSFDGSTDTQYF TGTGCCAGCAGTTTTGACGGGAGCACAGATACGCAGTATTTT
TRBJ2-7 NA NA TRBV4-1 CASSQDDSYYEQYF TGCGCCAGCAGCCAAGATGACAGCTACTACGAGCAGTACTTC
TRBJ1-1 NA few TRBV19 CASSSGVSPNTEAFF TGTGCCAGTAGTTCAGGGGTTTCCCCGAACACTGAAGCTTTCTTT